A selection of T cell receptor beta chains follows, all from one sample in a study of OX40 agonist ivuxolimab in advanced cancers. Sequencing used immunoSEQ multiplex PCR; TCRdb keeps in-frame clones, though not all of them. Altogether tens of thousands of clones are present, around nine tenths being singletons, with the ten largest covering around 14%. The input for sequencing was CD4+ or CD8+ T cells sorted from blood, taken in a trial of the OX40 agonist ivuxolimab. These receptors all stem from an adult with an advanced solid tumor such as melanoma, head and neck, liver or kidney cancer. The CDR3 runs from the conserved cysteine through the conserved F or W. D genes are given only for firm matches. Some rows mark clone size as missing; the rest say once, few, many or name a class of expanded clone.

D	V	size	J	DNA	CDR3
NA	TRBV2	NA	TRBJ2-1	TGTGCCAGCAGCAGAGAAAGGACTAATTCCAATGAGCAGTTCTTC	CASSRERTNSNEQFF
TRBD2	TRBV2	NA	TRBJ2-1	TGTGCCAGCACTTCTAGCGGGAGACTTGGGGAGCAGTTCTTC	CASTSSGRLGEQFF
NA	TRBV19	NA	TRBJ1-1	TGTGCCAGTAGTATAAGGAGAAACTCCAGGAACACTGAAGCTTTCTTT	CASSIRRNSRNTEAFF
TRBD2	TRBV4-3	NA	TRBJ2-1	TGCGCCAGCAGCCTACGGGGGGGACTTGAGAATGAGCAGTTCTTC	CASSLRGGLENEQFF
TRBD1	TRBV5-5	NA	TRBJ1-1	TGTGCCAGCAGTAACCGGGACAGGGGGACATCTAACACTGAAGCTTTCTTT	CASSNRDRGTSNTEAFF
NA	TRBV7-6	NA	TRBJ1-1	TGTGCCAGCAGACCGAGGTATAACACTGAAGCTTTCTTT	CASRPRYNTEAFF
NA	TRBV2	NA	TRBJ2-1	TGTGCCAGCGCCCAATTGGGTGGCTACAATGAGCAGTTCTTC	CASAQLGGYNEQFF
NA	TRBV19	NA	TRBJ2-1	TGTGCCAGTAGTATAGATGTCCTCAATGAGCAGTTCTTC	CASSIDVLNEQFF
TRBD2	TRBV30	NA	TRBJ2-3	TGTGCCTGGAGTGTACAACTAGCGGGAGGGGGTACGCAGTATTTT	CAWSVQLAGGGTQYF
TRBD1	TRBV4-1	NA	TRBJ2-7	TGCGCCAGCAGCCAGGGGACAGGTGGCTCCTACGAGCAGTACTTC	CASSQGTGGSYEQYF
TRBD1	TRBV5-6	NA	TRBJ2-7	TGTGCCAGCAGCCCTAGCGGGACAGGGGGTAGGGAGCAGTACTTC	CASSPSGTGGREQYF
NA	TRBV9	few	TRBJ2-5	TGTGCCAGCAAATTCGAGACAGAAGAGACCCAGTACTTC	CASKFETEETQYF
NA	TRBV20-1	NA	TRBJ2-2	TGCAGTGCTAGATATACCGGGGAGCTGTTTTTT	CSARYTGELFF
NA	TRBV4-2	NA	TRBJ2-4	TGTGCCAGCAGCCCCCCTCTCACTGGCAAAAACATTCAGTACTTC	CASSPPLTGKNIQYF
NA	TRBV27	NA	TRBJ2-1	TGTGCCAGCAGCCGGGTAGGAAACAATGAGCAGTTCTTC	CASSRVGNNEQFF
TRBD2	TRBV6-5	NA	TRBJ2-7	TGTGCCAGCAGCCACATTAGTAGCGGGTCCTACGAGCAGTACTTC	CASSHISSGSYEQYF
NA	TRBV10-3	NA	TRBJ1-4	TGTGCCGCCAGTGGGGGGACTAATGAAAAACTGTTTTTT	CAASGGTNEKLFF
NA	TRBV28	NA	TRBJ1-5	TGTGCCAGCAGCCTGGGACAAACTAATCAGCCCCAGCATTTT	CASSLGQTNQPQHF
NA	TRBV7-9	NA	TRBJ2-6	TGTGCCAGCAGCTTAGGGCCCTACTCTGGGGCCAACGTCCTGACTTTC	CASSLGPYSGANVLTF
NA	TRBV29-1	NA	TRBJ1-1	TGCAGCGTCCAAGACTGGACTGAAGCTTTCTTT	CSVQDWTEAFF
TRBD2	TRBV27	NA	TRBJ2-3	TGTGCCAGCAGTCTACGGGCTAGCGGGAGCACAGATACGCAGTATTTT	CASSLRASGSTDTQYF
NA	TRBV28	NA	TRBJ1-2	TGTGCCAGCAGTTTAGGACGGCTCTATGGCTACACCTTC	CASSLGRLYGYTF
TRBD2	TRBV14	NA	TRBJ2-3	TGTGCCAGCAGCCCTTCGGGACTAGCGAATAGTATTACGCAGTATTTT	CASSPSGLANSITQYF
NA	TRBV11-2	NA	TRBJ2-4	TGTGCCAGCAGCTTAAACGACGCCTCGGACATTCAGTACTTC	CASSLNDASDIQYF
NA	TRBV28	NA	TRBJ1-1	TGTGCCAGCATCCAAGCGGGGGGTTTGTGGGGCACTGAAGCTTTCTTT	CASIQAGGLWGTEAFF
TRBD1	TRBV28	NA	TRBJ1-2	TGTGCCAGCAGTAGGACAGGGAAAGGGGGCTACACCTTC	CASSRTGKGGYTF
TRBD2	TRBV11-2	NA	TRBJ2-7	TGTGCCAGCAGCTCCCTCGGGCGGGAGACCTACGAGCAGTACTTC	CASSSLGRETYEQYF
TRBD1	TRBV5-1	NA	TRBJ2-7	TGCGCCAGCAGCTTGGATTGGAGACAGGGCTACGAGCAGTACTTC	CASSLDWRQGYEQYF
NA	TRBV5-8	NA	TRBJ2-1	TGTGCCAGCAGCTTTCGGGCTCCGTTTATCTATGAGCAGTTCTTC	CASSFRAPFIYEQFF
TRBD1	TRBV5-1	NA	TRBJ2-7	TGCGCCAGCAGCTCGACCGGGACAGGGGGCTCCTACGAGCAGTACTTC	CASSSTGTGGSYEQYF
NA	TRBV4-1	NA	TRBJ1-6	TGCGCCAGCAGCCAAGAGGAGTACTCCTATAATTCACCCCTCCACTTT	CASSQEEYSYNSPLHF
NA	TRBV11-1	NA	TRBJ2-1	TGTGCCAGCAGCTCGACTCAGTACAATGAGCAGTTCTTC	CASSSTQYNEQFF
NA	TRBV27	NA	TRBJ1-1	TGTGCCAGCAGGACTGGGGGCCCTAGCACTGAAGCTTTCTTT	CASRTGGPSTEAFF
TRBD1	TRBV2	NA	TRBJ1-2	TGTGCCAGCAGTGGACAGGGTGTTGGTGGCTACACCTTC	CASSGQGVGGYTF
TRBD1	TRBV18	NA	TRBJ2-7	TGTGCCAGCTCCCCGGGACAGCTACCCTACGAGCAGTACTTC	CASSPGQLPYEQYF
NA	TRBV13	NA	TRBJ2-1	TGTGCCAGCATCAGCGGGCCAGCCTCCTACAATGAGCAGTTCTTC	CASISGPASYNEQFF
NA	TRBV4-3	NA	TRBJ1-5	TGCGCCAGCAGCCAAGATTTGGGATTTCAGCCCCAGCATTTT	CASSQDLGFQPQHF
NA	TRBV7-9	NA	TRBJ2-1	TGTGCCAGCAGCCCTCTCCGGGACGAGGGGTGGAATGAGCAGTTCTTC	CASSPLRDEGWNEQFF
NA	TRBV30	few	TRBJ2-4	TGTGCCTGGAGTCCCCGTGATTGGAACAGGCGGAAACTAGCCAAAAACATTCAGTACTTC	CAWSPRDWNRRKLAKNIQYF
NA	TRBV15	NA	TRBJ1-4	TGTGCCACCAGGGGCAGAGCGCCTGCAACTAATGAAAAACTGTTTTTT	CATRGRAPATNEKLFF
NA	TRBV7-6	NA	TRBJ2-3	TGTGCCAGCAGAGCCGACGACAGCGCTTCAGATACGCAGTATTTT	CASRADDSASDTQYF
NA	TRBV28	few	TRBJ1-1	TGTGCCAGCAGTACCGTGATGGATCGAGCTTTCTTT	CASSTVMDRAFF
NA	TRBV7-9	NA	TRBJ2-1	TGTGCCAGCAGCTTAAGGCGGGAAGGCTCCTACAATGAGCAGTTCTTC	CASSLRREGSYNEQFF
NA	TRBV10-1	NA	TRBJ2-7	TGCGCCAGCAGTGGGTTCATCGGGCAGGGGATGCAAGGAGGTTACGAGCAGTACTTC	CASSGFIGQGMQGGYEQYF
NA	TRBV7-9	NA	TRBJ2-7	TGTGCCAGCAGCTCCGACGGACAAGGCAGTTACTCCTACGAGCAGTACTTC	CASSSDGQGSYSYEQYF
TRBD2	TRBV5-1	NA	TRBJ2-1	TGCGCCAGCAGCTCACTAGCGGAGTACAATGAGCAGTTCTTC	CASSSLAEYNEQFF
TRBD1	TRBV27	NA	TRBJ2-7	TGTGCCAGCAGTCCAAGACAGGGATACTACGAGCAGTACTTC	CASSPRQGYYEQYF
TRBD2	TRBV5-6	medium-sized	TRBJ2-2	TGTGCCAGCAGCGACCAGCGGGGGACCAACACCGGGGAGCTGTTTTTT	CASSDQRGTNTGELFF
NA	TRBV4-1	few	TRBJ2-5	TGCGCCAGCAGCCAGGTTCGGGGTGAAGAGACCCAGTACTTC	CASSQVRGEETQYF
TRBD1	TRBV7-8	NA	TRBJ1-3	TGTGCCAGCAGCCGAAATCCCAGAACTGACAGGGCCCACTCTGGAAACACCATATATTTT	CASSRNPRTDRAHSGNTIYF
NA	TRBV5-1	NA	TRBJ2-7	TGCGCCAGCAGCTTGGGGGCCGGGGTCGAGCAGTACTTC	CASSLGAGVEQYF